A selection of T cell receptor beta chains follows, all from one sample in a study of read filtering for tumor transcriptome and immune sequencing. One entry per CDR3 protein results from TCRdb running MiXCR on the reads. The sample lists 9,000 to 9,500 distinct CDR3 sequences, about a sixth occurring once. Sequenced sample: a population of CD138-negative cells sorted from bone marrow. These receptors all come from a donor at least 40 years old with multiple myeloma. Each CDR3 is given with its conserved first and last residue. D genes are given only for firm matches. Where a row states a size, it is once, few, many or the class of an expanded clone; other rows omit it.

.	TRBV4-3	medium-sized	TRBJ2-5	CASSQTPSETQYF	TGCGCCAGCAGCCAGACCCCCTCAGAGACCCAGTACTTC
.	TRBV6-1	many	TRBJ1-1	CASSGGPEGTEAFF	TGTGCCAGCAGTGGGGGACCTGAAGGCACTGAAGCTTTCTTT
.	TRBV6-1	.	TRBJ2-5	CASRGFLRTEIVEAQYF	TGCGCCAGCAGGGGTTTTTTAAGGACAGAGATCGTAGAGGCCCAGTACTTC
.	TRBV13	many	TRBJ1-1	CASSPMGNTEAFF	TGTGCCAGCAGCCCCATGGGGAACACTGAAGCTTTCTTT
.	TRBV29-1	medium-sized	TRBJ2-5	CSVAGSMTGGGETQYF	TGCAGCGTCGCGGGGAGTATGACAGGCGGGGGAGAGACCCAGTACTTC
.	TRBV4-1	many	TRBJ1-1	CASSQDRYRTNTEAFF	TGCGCCAGCAGCCAAGACCGGTATCGAACGAACACTGAAGCTTTCTTT
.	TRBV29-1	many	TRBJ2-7	CSANGQLYEQYF	TGCAGCGCAAATGGACAGCTCTACGAGCAGTACTTC
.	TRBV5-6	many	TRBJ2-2	CASSFQRNMVSGELFF	TGTGCCAGCAGCTTCCAGAGGAATATGGTTTCCGGGGAGCTGTTTTTT
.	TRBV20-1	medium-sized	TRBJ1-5	CSARDSASGAQHF	TGCAGTGCTAGAGATTCGGCATCGGGGGCCCAGCATTTT
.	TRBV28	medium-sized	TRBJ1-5	CATVTAGYQPQHF	TGTGCCACCGTTACGGCTGGTTATCAGCCCCAGCATTTT
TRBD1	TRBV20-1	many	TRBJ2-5	CSAPGTGTVGETQYF	TGCAGTGCTCCGGGGACCGGGACAGTGGGAGAGACCCAGTACTTC
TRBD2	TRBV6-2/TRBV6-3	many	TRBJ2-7	CASSYTSPLAGVFHEQYF	TGTGCCAGCAGTTACACCTCCCCGCTAGCGGGGGTTTTCCACGAGCAGTACTTC
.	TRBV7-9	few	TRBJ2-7	CASSHPKGVSSYEQYF	TGTGCCAGCAGCCATCCTAAGGGGGTATCCTCCTACGAGCAGTACTTC
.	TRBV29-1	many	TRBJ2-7	CSASGGLVAYEQYF	TGCAGCGCAAGTGGGGGGCTAGTCGCCTACGAGCAGTACTTC
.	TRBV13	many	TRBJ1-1	CASSLRKVGDEAFF	TGTGCCAGCAGCTTGAGGAAGGTAGGTGATGAAGCTTTCTTT
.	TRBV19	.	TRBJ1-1	CASSIEPNTEAFF	TGTGCCAGTAGTATCGAACCGAACACTGAAGCTTTCTTT
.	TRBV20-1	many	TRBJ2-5	CSARDWERKTQYF	TGCAGTGCTAGAGATTGGGAAAGAAAGACCCAGTACTTC
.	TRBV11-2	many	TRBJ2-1	CASSFRNNEQFF	TGTGCCAGCAGCTTTAGGAACAATGAGCAGTTCTTC
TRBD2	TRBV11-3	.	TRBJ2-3	CASSLESSGATYTDTQYF	TGTGCCAGCAGCTTAGAGTCTAGCGGGGCAACCTACACAGATACGCAGTATTTT
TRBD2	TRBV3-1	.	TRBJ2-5	CASSQGTGGYQETQYF	TGTGCCAGCAGCCAAGGGACGGGAGGGTACCAAGAGACCCAGTACTTC
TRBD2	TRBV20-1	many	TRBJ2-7	CSARDPGGGGYEQYF	TGCAGTGCTAGAGACCCGGGAGGGGGAGGCTACGAGCAGTACTTC
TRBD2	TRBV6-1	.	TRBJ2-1	CASEAWRGAKNEQFF	TGTGCCAGCGAAGCGTGGCGGGGGGCGAAGAATGAGCAGTTCTTC
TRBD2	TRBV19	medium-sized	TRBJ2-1	CASRRGTSGEQFF	TGTGCCAGTAGGCGTGGGACTAGCGGGGAGCAGTTCTTC
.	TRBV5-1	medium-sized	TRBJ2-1	CASSLLGGLYNEQFF	TGCGCCAGCAGCTTGCTGGGGGGCCTCTACAATGAGCAGTTCTTC
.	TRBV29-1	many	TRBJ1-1	CSVTWNMNTEAFF	TGCAGCGTTACTTGGAACATGAACACTGAAGCTTTCTTT
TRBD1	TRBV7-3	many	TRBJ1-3	CATGTGVGNTIYF	TGTGCCACCGGGACAGGGGTCGGAAACACCATATATTTT
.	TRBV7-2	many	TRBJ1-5	CASSLSSNQPQHF	TGTGCCAGCAGCTTGTCAAGCAATCAGCCCCAGCATTTT
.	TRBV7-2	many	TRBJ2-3	CASRRGRSTDTQYF	TGTGCCAGCAGGCGGGGGCGGAGCACAGATACGCAGTATTTT
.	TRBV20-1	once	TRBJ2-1	CSASVSAESEQFF	TGCAGTGCTAGTGTTAGCGCGGAGAGTGAGCAGTTCTTC
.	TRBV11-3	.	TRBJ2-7	CASSRDGSYEQYF	TGTGCCAGCAGCCGGGACGGTTCCTACGAACAGTACTTC
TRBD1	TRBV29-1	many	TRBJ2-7	CSVRTGDNSYEQYF	TGCAGCGTTCGGACAGGGGATAACTCCTACGAGCAGTACTTC
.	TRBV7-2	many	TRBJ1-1	CASSSTAVNTEAFF	TGTGCCAGCAGCTCGACAGCCGTCAACACTGAAGCTTTCTTT
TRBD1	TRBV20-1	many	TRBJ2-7	CSARGQGTYEQYF	TGCAGTGCTAGGGGACAGGGGACCTACGAGCAGTACTTC
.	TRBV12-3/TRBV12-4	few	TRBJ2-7	CPGSSAGGIYEQYF	TGTCCCGGCAGTTCGGCTGGGGGGATCTACGAGCAGTACTTC
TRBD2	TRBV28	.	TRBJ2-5	CASSPPSGRETQYF	TGTGCCAGCAGCCCTCCCTCCGGGAGGGAGACCCAGTACTTC
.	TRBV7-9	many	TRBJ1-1	CASSLGVEVAFF	TGTGCCAGCAGCTTAGGGGTAGAGGTGGCTTTCTTT
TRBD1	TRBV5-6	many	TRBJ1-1	CASSATGGNTEAFF	TGTGCCAGCAGCGCCACAGGGGGGAACACTGAAGCTTTCTTT
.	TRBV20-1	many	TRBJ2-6	CSASPSGFSGANVLTF	TGCAGTGCTTCCCCCTCGGGGTTCTCTGGGGCCAACGTCCTGACTTTC
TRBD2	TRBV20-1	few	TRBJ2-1	CSVLSPTSGPYNEQFF	TGCAGTGTCTTATCCCCTACTAGCGGACCTTACAATGAGCAGTTCTTC
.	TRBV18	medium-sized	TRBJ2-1	CASSPRDRYNEQFF	TGTGCCAGCTCACCGAGAGACAGATACAATGAGCAGTTCTTC
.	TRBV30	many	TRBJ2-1	CAWSVQVSNEQFF	TGTGCCTGGAGTGTACAAGTAAGCAATGAGCAGTTCTTC
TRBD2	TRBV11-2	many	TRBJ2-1	CASSSPQTLAGGSEQFF	TGTGCCAGCAGCTCCCCCCAAACACTAGCGGGGGGGAGTGAGCAGTTCTTC
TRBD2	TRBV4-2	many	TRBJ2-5	CASSPRGLAGEQETQYF	TGTGCCAGCAGCCCCCGCGGACTAGCGGGGGAGCAAGAGACCCAGTACTTC
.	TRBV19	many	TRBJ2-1	CASSSNSGVDEQFF	TGTGCCAGTAGTTCTAATTCGGGGGTCGATGAGCAGTTCTTC
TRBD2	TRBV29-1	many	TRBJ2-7	CSVARGLAGGRMGEQYF	TGCAGCGTTGCTAGAGGACTAGCGGGAGGGCGAATGGGCGAGCAGTACTTC
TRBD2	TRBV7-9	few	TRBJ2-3	CASISGGASNTQYF	TGTGCCAGCATTAGCGGGGGGGCCTCGAATACGCAGTATTTT
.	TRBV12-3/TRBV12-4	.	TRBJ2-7	CASTPGRLHEQYF	TGTGCTAGCACCCCGGGACGACTCCACGAGCAGTACTTC
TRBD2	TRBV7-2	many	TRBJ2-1	CASSQGSSGGYNEQFF	TGTGCCAGCAGCCAAGGAAGCAGCGGGGGGTACAATGAGCAGTTCTTC
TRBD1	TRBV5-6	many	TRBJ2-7	CASSLGQGYYEQYF	TGTGCCAGCAGCCTGGGACAGGGTTACTACGAGCAGTACTTC
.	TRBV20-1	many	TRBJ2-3	CSAPGSTDTQYF	TGCAGTGCCCCGGGGTCTACAGATACGCAGTATTTT
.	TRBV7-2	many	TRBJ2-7	CASSLVQGDEQYF	TGTGCCAGCAGCTTAGTCCAGGGCGACGAGCAGTACTTC
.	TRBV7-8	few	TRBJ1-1	CASSSPGVTEAFF	TGTGCCAGCAGCTCCCCGGGGGTGACTGAAGCTTTCTTT
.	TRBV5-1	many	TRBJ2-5	CASSSTRGGETQYF	TGCGCCAGCAGCTCTACTAGGGGTGGAGAGACCCAGTACTTC
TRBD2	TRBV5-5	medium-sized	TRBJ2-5	CASSMIAGVGETQYF	TGTGCCAGCAGTATGATAGCGGGAGTGGGGGAGACCCAGTACTTC
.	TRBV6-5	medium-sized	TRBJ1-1	CASSYSGGDEAFF	TGTGCCAGCAGTTACTCGGGAGGGGATGAAGCTTTCTTT
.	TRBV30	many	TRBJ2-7	CAWSSGISYEQYF	TGTGCCTGGAGTAGTGGTATCTCCTACGAGCAGTACTTC
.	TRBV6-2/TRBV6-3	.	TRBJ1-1	CASSYMSRLNTEAFF	TGTGCCAGCAGTTACATGAGCAGGCTGAACACTGAAGCTTTCTTT
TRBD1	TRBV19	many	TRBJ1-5	CASSIVGQGGAPQHF	TGTGCCAGTAGTATTGTAGGACAGGGAGGTGCGCCCCAGCATTTT
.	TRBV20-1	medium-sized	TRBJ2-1	CSATPGQSSYNEQFF	TGCAGTGCGACCCCTGGACAGAGCTCCTACAATGAGCAGTTCTTC